What follows are 21 T cell receptor beta chains derived from one specimen sequenced in a study of Graves' ophthalmopathy and Graves' hyperthyroidism. TCR beta CDR3 regions were amplified from RNA transcripts. HTBI primers were used in a first-round RT-PCR, which preceded a second-round multiplex PCR. In TCRdb, the multiplex PCR reads were re-called with MiXCR into one record per CDR3 protein. The sample records approximately 640,000 distinct CDR3 sequences, about 38% being singletons. The sample consisted of peripheral blood. The receptors derive from an adult man with Graves' ophthalmopathy.

The chain is built from TRBV19 and TRBJ2-5; weak D call: TRBD1 (6 bases). V was cut by 9 bases and J by 5 bases, with 19 bases left in between. The CDR3 sequence is 14 residues long. Germline lookup yields CDR1 LNHDA and CDR2 SQIVND (reference sequence). The CDR3 DNA reads TGTGCCAGCAAAGGGACACGTCAGGGGGAGACCCAGTACTTC. Translated, it gives CASKGTRQGETQYF.

Sample share makes this clonotype medium-sized. The J gene is TRBJ1-4, the V gene TRBV7-2, with a possible D match to TRBD1 (6 bases). Deletions cut 2 bases from V and 6 bases from J, with 10 bases between. CDR3 size: 14 residues. Germline V lookup: CDR1 SGHTA, CDR2 FQGNSA. The CDR3 is CASSLNRVDEKLFF. CDR3 DNA sequence: TGTGCCAGCAGCTTAAACAGGGTGGATGAAAAACTGTTTTTT.

A word on this clonotype: A read error may account for a junction end that differs from germline. The chain combines TRBV7-9 with TRBJ2-5; TRBD2 matches at 12 bases. Germline assignment: CDR1 SEHNR and CDR2 FQNEAQ (reference sequence). The CDR3 totals 16 residues. CDR3 nucleotide sequence: TGTGCCAACAGTATCCCGGGACTAGCGGGCCAAGAGACCCAGCACTTC. Amino acids: CANSIPGLAGQETQHF.

This clonotype has only a few counts. The junction does not match germline at one end; this may be a read error. This sequence joins TRBV6-5 and TRBJ1-5; no definite D call. The CDR3 consists of 16 residues. Germline V CDR1 and CDR2: MNHEY, SVGAGI. CDR3: CAISESWVTSNQPQHF. Written as DNA, the CDR3 is TGTGCCATCAGTGAATCCTGGGTAACTAGCAATCAGCCCCAGCATTTT.

As to this clonotype: A read error may produce the germline difference seen at one junction end. The chain uses TRBV5-1 and TRBJ1-1; D is possibly TRBD1 (5 bases). Per germline, CDR1 SGHRS and CDR2 YFSETQ. CDR3 size: 15 residues. CDR3 DNA sequence: TGTGCCAGCAGCTTGGAACTTAGGGGTATCGCTGAAGCTTTCTTT. Protein: CASSLELRGIAEAFF. Using reference TRBV5-1 and TRBJ1-1 for the parts outside the CDR3, the full variable domain is KAGVTQTPRYLIKTRGQQVTLSCSPISGHRSVSWYQQTPGQGLQFLFEYFSETQRNKGNFPGRFSGRQFSNSRSEMNVSTLELGDSALYLCASSLELRGIAEAFFGQGTRLTVV.

The chain recombines TRBV7-9 with TRBJ2-2, with 13 bases aligning to TRBD2. The V gene's germline CDR1 is SEHNR and CDR2 FQNEAQ (reference sequence). The V segment lost 2 bases and the J segment 3 bases; nucleotides outside the gene matches: 0. The CDR3 contains 16 residues. Written as DNA, the CDR3 is TGTGCCAGCAGCTTAACTAGCGGGGGGGACACCGGGGAGCTGTTTTTT. Translated, it gives CASSLTSGGDTGELFF. Full variable domain (missing parts from reference TRBV7-9 and TRBJ2-2): DTGVSQNPRHKITKRGQNVTFRCDPISEHNRLYWYRQTLGQGPEFLTYFQNEAQLEKSRLLSDRFSAERPKGSFSTLEIQRTEQGDSAMYLCASSLTSGGDTGELFFGEGSRLTVL.

This clonotype was detected ten times or more. The chain employs TRBV10-3 and TRBJ1-1, with D unresolved. The CDR3 has 15 amino acids. The germline V and J ends were trimmed by 6 bases and 2 bases, with 16 bases remaining between them. Germline values: CDR1 ENHRY, CDR2 SYGVKD. The CDR3: CAIRNRTGLNTEAFF. The CDR3 coding sequence is TGTGCCATCAGGAATAGGACGGGATTAAACACTGAAGCTTTCTTT.

At least ten counts were recorded for this clonotype. The V call is TRBV7-6, the J call TRBJ2-5; 8 bases agree with TRBD2. The V gene end was trimmed by 5 bases and the J gene end by 5 bases; junction bases not matched to a gene: 10. This CDR3 has 15 residues. CDR1 is SGHVS and CDR2 is FNYEAQ in the germline V gene. Here the CDR3 DNA reads TGTGCCAGCAGCGACCGGAGGACTAGCCGGGAGACCCAGTACTTC. This gives the protein CASSDRRTSRETQYF.

The gene calls are TRBV7-9 and TRBJ1-2; the D gene is possibly TRBD1 (6 bases). V was trimmed by 4 bases and J by 4 bases, leaving 16 bases between them. This CDR3 region has 15 residues. Per the germline V gene, CDR1 is SEHNR and CDR2 is FQNEAQ (reference sequence). CDR3 nucleotide sequence: TGTGCCAGCAGCTCTATTCGGGGGCGCGGCTATGGCTACACCTTC. This gives the protein CASSSIRGRGYGYTF.

This chain joins TRBV18 and TRBJ1-6; no clear D. Germline lookup yields CDR1 KGHSH and CDR2 LQKENI. The V and J ends lost 4 bases and 8 bases respectively, with 15 bases between them. CDR3 length: 15 amino acids. The CDR3: CASSLNSETYSPLHF. Here the CDR3 DNA reads TGTGCCAGCTCACTTAATTCAGAGACTTATTCACCCCTCCACTTT.

This chain joins TRBV7-9 and TRBJ1-2, with D hard to call. Per germline, CDR1 SEHNR and CDR2 FQNEAQ (reference sequence). The CDR3 is 15 residues long. The V gene lost 2 bases and the J gene lost 7 bases, with 17 bases spanning the gap. Written as DNA, the CDR3 is TGTGCCAGCAGCTTAAGTCCGGACGGTCATTTTGGCTACACCTTC. Residues: CASSLSPDGHFGYTF.

The rearrangement links TRBV29-1 to TRBJ2-5, with TRBD2 identical over 11 bases. Germline V gene data show CDR1 as SQVTM and CDR2 as ANQGSEA. V trimming: 7 bases; J trimming: 5 bases; junction bases outside the gene matches: 9. The CDR3 runs to 14 residues. The CDR3 here is CSAAGTSGGETQYF. In nucleotides, the CDR3 is TGCAGCGCCGCCGGGACTAGCGGCGGGGAGACCCAGTACTTC.

This clonotype was seen just once. One base away lies a much larger clone, so this may be a sequencing read error. The J gene is TRBJ1-5, the V gene TRBV10-3, with 7 bases aligning to TRBD1. The CDR3 is made up of 15 amino acids. Losses at the gene ends were 3 bases for V and 4 bases for J; bases not matched to a gene: 6. CDR1 and CDR2 (germline): ENHRY, SYGVKD. CDR3 DNA sequence: TGTGCCATCAGTGAAACGACAGGGAGGAATCAGCCCCAGCATTTT. It is translated as CAISETTGRNQPQHF.

This chain links TRBV19 with TRBJ2-3; D remains unclear. The CDR3 is made up of 12 amino acids. Deletions cut 3 bases from V and 6 bases from J, with 7 bases between. In germline, CDR1 is LNHDA, CDR2 SQIVND (reference sequence). The CDR3 is CASSIARDTQYF. DNA of the CDR3: TGTGCCAGTAGTATTGCGAGGGATACGCAGTATTTT.

This clonotype was seen a few times. The chain joins TRBV7-9 to TRBJ1-1; 7 bases align to TRBD1. Germline V gene lookup returns CDR1 SEHNR and CDR2 FQNEAQ (reference sequence). This CDR3 is built from 17 residues. V dropped 8 bases and J dropped 1; count of bases not matched to a gene: 16. The CDR3 protein is CASSTGTAPRRNTEAFF. The CDR3 coding sequence is TGTGCCAGCTCAACTGGGACAGCTCCCCGAAGGAACACTGAAGCTTTCTTT.

This clonotype was detected ten times or more. The chain has TRBV7-2 and TRBJ2-2; D is unresolved. Germline loops: CDR1 SGHTA, CDR2 FQGNSA. Trimming pared 1 base from V and 0 bases from J, leaving 3 bases between. This CDR3 region has 14 residues. The chain's CDR3 is CASSLDPNTGELFF. The DNA for the CDR3 is TGTGCCAGCAGCTTAGACCCGAACACCGGGGAGCTGTTTTTT.

The V call is TRBV5-1, the J call TRBJ1-1, with D unclear. This CDR3 has 13 amino acids. V was pared by 2 bases and J by 8 bases, with 13 bases between. Germline V gene data show CDR1 as SGHRS and CDR2 as YFSETQ. The CDR3 nucleotides read TGCGCCAGCAGCTTTAGGTCGTCTTTCGAAGCTTTCTTT. Translated, it gives CASSFRSSFEAFF.

The rearrangement uses TRBV24-1 and TRBJ2-2; D is unresolved. Trimming stripped 2 bases from V and 6 bases from J, with 6 bases between. The CDR3 is made up of 13 amino acids. Germline loops: CDR1 KGHDR, CDR2 SFDVKD. CDR3 region: CATSDYTPGELFF. The CDR3 coding sequence is TGTGCCACCAGTGATTATACCCCCGGGGAGCTGTTTTTT.

This clonotype was counted many times. The chain carries TRBV2 and TRBJ2-7, with D possibly being TRBD1 (5 bases). Germline V CDR1 and CDR2: SNHLY, FYNNEI. Deletions cut 3 bases from V and 9 bases from J, with 9 bases between. CDR3 length: 11 amino acids. The CDR3 nucleotides read TGTGCCAGCAGTGAGGGGCGGAGGCAGTACTTC. Translating it yields CASSEGRRQYF.

The table lists this clonotype with many counts. At one end the junction does not follow the germline gene, possibly because of a read error. The genes are TRBV5-1 and TRBJ2-6, with D hard to call. CDR1 is SGHRS, CDR2 YFSETQ, per germline. The CDR3 loop spans 15 amino acids. In DNA, the CDR3 is TGTGCCAGCAGCTTGGAAGGCTCTGGGGCCAACGTCCTGACTTTC. It codes for CASSLEGSGANVLTF.

This chain connects TRBV7-9 to TRBJ1-6; no definite D call. V was cut by 5 bases and J by 13 bases, with 12 bases left in between. There are 12 residues in the CDR3. Germline CDR1 SEHNR, CDR2 FQNEAQ (reference sequence). CDR3 nucleotides: TGTGCCAGCAGCACGGGAGAACAGCCCCTCCACTTT. This encodes CASSTGEQPLHF.